Each of the 28 T cell receptor beta chains below was sequenced from the same sample in a study of cytomegalovirus exposure and HLA in healthy donors. This PCR relied on a set of 60 Vbeta primers and 13 Jbeta primers. TCRdb's table, derived via immunoSEQ multiplex PCR, lists solely in-frame clones and lacks some. The table lists about 160,000 clones, over 80% of them singletons. Sequencing was performed on PBMCs. The receptor set was obtained from a male donor in good health and CMV-seropositive.

Worth noting for this clone: Other DNA sequences from this sample encode an identical CDR3 as well. V is TRBV2 and J is TRBJ2-7; weak D call: TRBD2 (6 bases). The germline V and J ends were trimmed by 7 bases and 3 bases, with 7 bases remaining between them. The CDR3 totals 11 residues. Looked up from germline, CDR1 is SNHLY and CDR2 is FYNNEI. The CDR3 nucleotides are TGTGCCAGCACCGGGAGCTACGAGCAGTACTTC. Its protein is CASTGSYEQYF.

The chain joins TRBV6-5 to TRBJ1-2; 9 bases match TRBD1. Germline assignment: CDR1 MNHEY and CDR2 SVGAGI. There are 14 residues in the CDR3. V lost 6 bases to trimming and J lost 6 bases; unmatched junction nucleotides: 8. CDR3 loop: CASSGQGRRNGYTF. The DNA of the CDR3 is TGTGCCAGCAGCGGACAGGGGCGGAGGAATGGCTACACCTTC.

The gene calls are TRBV7-8 and TRBJ2-6; D is unresolved. The CDR3 consists of 15 residues. The germline gives CDR1 SGHVS, CDR2 FQNEAQ. The V and J ends lost 5 bases and 0 bases respectively, with 8 bases between them. CDR3 bases: TGTGCCAGCAGCCTTTGGCTCTCTGGGGCCAACGTCCTGACTTTC. As protein: CASSLWLSGANVLTF.

This clone was seen just once. This sequence joins TRBV18 and TRBJ2-7; 10 bases are shared with TRBD2. Trimming cost V 2 bases and J 0 bases; bases outside gene matches: 1. Germline CDR1 and CDR2: KGHSH and LQKENI. CDR3 length: 15 amino acids. CDR3: CASSPASGSSYEQYF. DNA for the CDR3: TGTGCCAGCTCACCAGCTAGCGGGAGCTCCTACGAGCAGTACTTC.

The V and J genes are TRBV18 and TRBJ1-1; TRBD1 is a possible D gene (6 bases). Trimming removed 3 bases from V and 3 bases from J, with 29 bases in between. The germline V gene encodes CDR1 KGHSH and CDR2 LQKENI. The CDR3 totals 20 residues. CDR3 bases: TGTGCCAGCTCACCCTTTGGACAGCCGACCATCCAATCTCCCCACACTGAAGCTTTCTTT. Translated: CASSPFGQPTIQSPHTEAFF. Variable domain in full (rest from reference TRBV18 and TRBJ1-1): NAGVMQNPRHLVRRRGQEARLRCSPMKGHSHVYWYRQLPEEGLKFMVYLQKENIIDESGMPKERFSAEFPKEGPSILRIQQVVRGDSAAYFCASSPFGQPTIQSPHTEAFFGQGTRLTVV.

The chain employs TRBV5-1 and TRBJ2-3; 9 bases are shared with TRBD2. Germline loops: CDR1 SGHRS, CDR2 YFSETQ. Trimming at V came to 0 bases and at J to 2 bases, leaving 4 bases not matched to a gene. This CDR3 is 16 amino acids long. In nucleotides, the CDR3 is TGCGCCAGCAGCTTGGTTACTAGCGGGCCCACAGATACGCAGTATTTT. The encoded protein is CASSLVTSGPTDTQYF. Variable domain in full (rest from reference TRBV5-1 and TRBJ2-3): KAGVTQTPRYLIKTRGQQVTLSCSPISGHRSVSWYQQTPGQGLQFLFEYFSETQRNKGNFPGRFSGRQFSNSRSEMNVSTLELGDSALYLCASSLVTSGPTDTQYFGPGTRLTVL.

This chain uses TRBV19 with TRBJ1-5; D is possibly TRBD1 (5 bases). V dropped 4 bases and J dropped 2 bases, with 18 bases sitting between them. Germline CDR1 LNHDA, CDR2 SQIVND (reference sequence). There are 17 residues in the CDR3. The DNA for the CDR3 is TGTGCCAGTAGTAAGGCGGGGGAGCCGAGGGGCAATCAGCCCCAGCATTTT. Encoded protein: CASSKAGEPRGNQPQHF.

CDR3 sequence reads: CASSPLPGQQDYGYTF. Here the CDR3 DNA reads TGTGCCAGCTCACCACTCCCGGGACAACAAGACTATGGCTACACCTTC. V gene TRBV18 combines with J gene TRBJ1-2, with D perhaps matching TRBD1 (6 bases). V shed 1 base and J shed 3 bases, with 15 bases lying between them. The CDR3 runs 16 residues. CDR1 and CDR2 from the germline V gene are KGHSH and LQKENI. The variable domain in full, completed from reference TRBV18 and TRBJ1-2, reads NAGVMQNPRHLVRRRGQEARLRCSPMKGHSHVYWYRQLPEEGLKFMVYLQKENIIDESGMPKERFSAEFPKEGPSILRIQQVVRGDSAAYFCASSPLPGQQDYGYTFGSGTRLTVV.

This rearrangement joins TRBV28 to TRBJ2-5, with TRBD2 identical over 10 bases. The ends lost 6 bases at V and 4 bases at J; junction bases unmatched: 8. The CDR3 consists of 15 residues. The V gene's germline CDR1 is MDHEN and CDR2 SYDVKM. This CDR3 is CASRRGLAELETQYF. DNA for the CDR3: TGTGCCAGCAGACGAGGACTAGCGGAATTAGAGACCCAGTACTTC.

This sequence joins TRBV19 and TRBJ2-5, with TRBD2 matching over 7 bases. Germline-derived CDR1 and CDR2 are LNHDA and SQIVND (reference sequence). This CDR3 spans 17 amino acids. V trimming: 4 bases; J trimming: 5 bases; junction bases outside the gene matches: 16. The CDR3: CASSNPSLADVGETQYF. The CDR3 DNA reads as TGTGCCAGTAGTAATCCATCGCTAGCGGATGTAGGGGAGACCCAGTACTTC.

Concerning this clone: Other nucleotide sequences from this sample produce the same CDR3. The chain couples TRBV11-3 to TRBJ2-1; the D gene is possibly TRBD2 (6 bases). This CDR3 region has 15 residues. Germline V gene lookup returns CDR1 SGHNT and CDR2 YENEEA. V was pared by 3 bases and J by 4 bases, with 13 bases between. CDR3 amino acids: CASSLRLGSYNEQFF. As DNA, the CDR3 is TGTGCCAGCAGCTTGCGACTAGGCTCGTACAATGAGCAGTTCTTC.

Comment on this clone: Mismatch with germline at one junction end may stem from a read error. This rearrangement joins TRBV7-9 to TRBJ1-6; D is ambiguous. Germline assignment: CDR1 SEHNR and CDR2 FQNEAQ (reference sequence). This CDR3 contains 16 residues. The CDR3 loop is CSSSLGPSSYNSPLHF. CDR3 nucleotide sequence: TGTTCCAGCAGCTTAGGTCCTAGCTCCTATAATTCACCCCTCCACTTT. The whole variable domain, remainder taken from reference TRBV7-9 and TRBJ1-6, is DTGVSQNPRHKITKRGQNVTFRCDPISEHNRLYWYRQTLGQGPEFLTYFQNEAQLEKSRLLSDRFSAERPKGSFSTLEIQRTEQGDSAMYLCSSSLGPSSYNSPLHFGNGTRLTVT.

V gene TRBV5-1 combines with J gene TRBJ1-2, with 11 bases fitting TRBD1. CDR3 length: 15 residues. V lost 4 bases and J lost 1; bases outside the gene matches: 3. Germline V gives CDR1 SGHRS, CDR2 YFSETQ. The CDR3: CASSGGQGDNYGYTF. The CDR3 bases are TGCGCCAGCAGCGGGGGACAGGGGGATAACTATGGCTACACCTTC.

This clone has a handful of counts. The chain carries TRBV7-6 and TRBJ2-7; no clear D gene. This CDR3 region has 14 residues. Germline V gene lookup returns CDR1 SGHVS and CDR2 FNYEAQ. Trimming took 4 bases from V and 1 from J, leaving 11 bases between them. The chain's CDR3 is CASSSADGSYEQYF. CDR3 nucleotides: TGTGCCAGCAGCTCGGCCGACGGGTCCTACGAGCAGTACTTC. Full variable domain (remainder filled in from reference TRBV7-6 and TRBJ2-7): GAGVSQSPRYKVTKRGQDVALRCDPISGHVSLYWYRQALGQGPEFLTYFNYEAQQDKSGLPNDRFSAERPEGSISTLTIQRTEQRDSAMYRCASSSADGSYEQYFGPGTRLTVT.

V gene TRBV7-8 combines with J gene TRBJ1-3, with D hard to call. The length of the CDR3 is 14 residues. Trimming took 5 bases from V and 0 from J, leaving 8 bases between them. Germline V gene lookup returns CDR1 SGHVS and CDR2 FQNEAQ. The CDR3 reads CASSPGTSGNTIYF. In nucleotides, the CDR3 is TGTGCCAGCAGCCCGGGTACCTCTGGAAACACCATATATTTT. The variable domain in full, with the rest retrieved from reference TRBV7-8 and TRBJ1-3, is GAGVSQSPRYKVAKRGQDVALRCDPISGHVSLFWYQQALGQGPEFLTYFQNEAQLDKSGLPSDRFFAERPEGSVSTLKIQRTQQEDSAVYLCASSPGTSGNTIYFGEGSWLTVV.

This chain links TRBV11-1 with TRBJ1-4, with D perhaps TRBD1 (6 bases). Between the trimmed V and J ends, which lost 2 bases and 7 bases, there was a span of 8 bases. The CDR3 has 13 amino acids. Per germline, CDR1 SGHAT and CDR2 FQDESV (reference sequence). The CDR3 loop is CASSLPGAEKLFF. CDR3 sequence (DNA): TGTGCCAGCAGCTTACCAGGGGCTGAAAAACTGTTTTTT. The entire variable domain, with the rest obtained from reference TRBV11-1 and TRBJ1-4, is as follows: EAEVAQSPRYKITEKSQAVAFWCDPISGHATLYWYRQILGQGPELLVQFQDESVVDDSQLPKDRFSAERLKGVDSTLKIQPAELGDSAMYLCASSLPGAEKLFFGSGTQLSVL.

The chain combines TRBV11-3 with TRBJ2-1; D might be TRBD2 (5 bases). The length of the CDR3 is 13 residues. Germline CDR1 and CDR2: SGHNT and YENEEA. Trimming cost V 5 bases and J 9 bases, with 14 bases left between them. The CDR3 loop reads CASSTGVLLEQFF. CDR3 coding DNA: TGTGCCAGCAGCACCGGGGTCTTGCTTGAGCAGTTCTTC.

The chain combines TRBV5-1 with TRBJ1-2, with TRBD1 matching 7 bases. With 4 bases clipped from V and 14 bases from J, the junction kept 14 bases outside the gene matches. This CDR3 has 13 residues. Germline loops: CDR1 SGHRS, CDR2 YFSETQ. CDR3 in amino acids: CASSPQQGRAVTF. The CDR3 region has the DNA TGCGCCAGCAGCCCCCAACAGGGGCGGGCGGTGACCTTC.

The gene calls are TRBV7-8 and TRBJ1-2; D might be TRBD1 (5 bases). There are 14 residues in the CDR3. Germline CDR1 SGHVS, CDR2 FQNEAQ. Deletions cut 5 bases from V and 8 bases from J, with 18 bases between. Here the CDR3 reads CASSATGVLGGYTF. The CDR3 nucleotides are TGTGCCAGCAGCGCCACAGGAGTGCTGGGGGGCTACACCTTC.

The V and J genes are TRBV2 and TRBJ2-6; D is possibly TRBD2 (5 bases). Germline V gives CDR1 SNHLY, CDR2 FYNNEI. V was clipped by 8 bases and J by 2 bases, with 7 bases between them. The CDR3 spans 13 residues. CDR3 amino acids: CASRGAGANVLTF. The CDR3 DNA reads as TGTGCCAGCCGGGGAGCTGGGGCCAACGTCCTGACTTTC.

CDR3 nucleotides: TGTGCCAGCAGTTCCCGGACAGCCTCGGGGGGCGCCGAGCAGTACTTC. Translating gives CASSSRTASGGAEQYF. The genes are TRBV27 and TRBJ2-7; perhaps TRBD2 as D (7 bases). Trimming stripped 4 bases from V and 6 bases from J, with 22 bases between. Germline loops: CDR1 MNHEY, CDR2 SMNVEV (reference sequence). The CDR3 is 16 residues long.

The rearrangement links TRBV19 to TRBJ2-1; 8 bases map to TRBD2. V was pared by 3 bases and J by 10 bases, with 11 bases of the junction left unmatched. The CDR3 contains 15 residues. Germline assignment: CDR1 LNHDA and CDR2 SQIVND (reference sequence). The CDR3 DNA follows: TGTGCCAGTAGTATTCTAGCGGGCCAAAAGGGGGAGCAGTTCTTC. Protein product: CASSILAGQKGEQFF.

This rearrangement joins TRBV27 to TRBJ1-5, with D perhaps TRBD1 (5 bases). V lost 0 bases to trimming and J lost 5 bases, with 11 bases between them. CDR3 size: 15 residues. Germline V gene lookup returns CDR1 MNHEY and CDR2 SMNVEV (reference sequence). The CDR3 sequence: CASSLSGTFYQPQHF. CDR3 sequence (DNA): TGTGCCAGCAGTTTATCGGGGACTTTCTATCAGCCCCAGCATTTT.

This clone was seen a handful of times. The chain is built from TRBV25-1 and TRBJ1-1; D gene ambiguous. CDR3 length equals 12 residues. Germline V CDR1 and CDR2: MGHDK, SYGVNS. The ends were cut back, 4 bases at V and 4 bases at J, with 7 bases in the middle. CDR3 DNA: TGTGCCAGCAGTGGAGGGCCCACTGAAGCTTTCTTT. Amino acid sequence: CASSGGPTEAFF.

The gene calls are TRBV10-2 and TRBJ2-3; unclear D gene. CDR3 length: 14 amino acids. Germline lookup yields CDR1 WSHSY and CDR2 SAAADI. Trimming took 3 bases from V and 5 from J, leaving 12 bases between them. The CDR3 region has the DNA TGCGCCAGCAGTGATTGGTCTCCCGGAGATACGCAGTATTTT. This sequence encodes CASSDWSPGDTQYF.

This sequence joins TRBV27 and TRBJ2-2; D is perhaps TRBD2 (5 bases). CDR1 MNHEY and CDR2 SMNVEV come from the germline V gene (reference sequence). Trimming removed 4 bases at V and 7 bases at J, with 10 bases between. The CDR3 spans 13 residues. CDR3 nucleotide sequence: TGTGCCAGCAGTTGGGCTAGCAGCGGGGAGCTGTTTTTT. Translated, it gives CASSWASSGELFF.

V and J are TRBV15 and TRBJ2-2, with 8 bases fitting TRBD1. V was clipped by 2 bases and J by 4 bases; unmatched bases: 9. The CDR3 has 17 residues. CDR1 is LNHNV, CDR2 YYDKDF, per germline (reference sequence). The CDR3 DNA reads as TGTGCCACCAGCAGACAAACCGGGACAGGAGCCACCGGGGAGCTGTTTTTT. It translates to CATSRQTGTGATGELFF.

V gene TRBV5-5 combines with J gene TRBJ1-1, with TRBD1 matching over 9 bases. CDR3 length equals 16 residues. Unmatched junction bases numbered 14, after V lost 6 bases and J lost 5 bases. Germline CDR1 is SGHKS and CDR2 is YYEKEE (reference sequence). As DNA, the CDR3 is TGTGCCAGCAAGCATCCCGGGACAGGGCGGTGGACTGAAGCTTTCTTT. It encodes CASKHPGTGRWTEAFF. The full variable domain, rest sourced from reference TRBV5-5 and TRBJ1-1, is DAGVTQSPTHLIKTRGQQVTLRCSPISGHKSVSWYQQVLGQGPQFIFQYYEKEERGRGNFPDRFSARQFPNYSSELNVNALLLGDSALYLCASKHPGTGRWTEAFFGQGTRLTVV.